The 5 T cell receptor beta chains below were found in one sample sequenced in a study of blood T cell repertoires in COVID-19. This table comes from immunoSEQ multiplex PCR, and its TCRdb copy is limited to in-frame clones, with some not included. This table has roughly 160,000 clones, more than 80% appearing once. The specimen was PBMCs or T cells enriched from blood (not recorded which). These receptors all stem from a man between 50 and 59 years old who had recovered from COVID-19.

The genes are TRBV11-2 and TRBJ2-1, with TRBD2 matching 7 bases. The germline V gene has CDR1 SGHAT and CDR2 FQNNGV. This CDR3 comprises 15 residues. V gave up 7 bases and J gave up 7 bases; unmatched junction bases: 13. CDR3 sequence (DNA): TGTGCCAGCACCCCAAATCCGGGAGGAGGGAATGAGCAGTTCTTC. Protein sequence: CASTPNPGGGNEQFF.

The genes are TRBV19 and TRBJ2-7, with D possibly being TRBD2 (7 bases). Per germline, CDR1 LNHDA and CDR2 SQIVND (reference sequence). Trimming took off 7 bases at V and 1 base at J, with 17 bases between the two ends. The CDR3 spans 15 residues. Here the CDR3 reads CASNQWGGPSYEQYF. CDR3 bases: TGTGCCAGTAACCAATGGGGGGGCCCATCCTACGAGCAGTACTTC.

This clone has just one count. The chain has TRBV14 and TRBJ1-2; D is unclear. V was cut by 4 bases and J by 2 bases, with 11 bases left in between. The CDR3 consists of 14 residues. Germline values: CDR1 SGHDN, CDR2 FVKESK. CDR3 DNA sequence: TGTGCCAGCAGCCGTAACGGTTACAACTATGGCTACACCTTC. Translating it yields CASSRNGYNYGYTF.

The CDR3 region has the DNA TGTGCCAGCAGCCCCCGTCCGGAGGACGGCTACACCTTC. It codes for CASSPRPEDGYTF. J is TRBJ1-2 and V is TRBV9; D remains ambiguous. V lost 4 bases and J 8 bases, leaving 15 bases between the germline ends. Germline CDR1 and CDR2: SGDLS and YYNGEE. The CDR3 is 13 residues long.

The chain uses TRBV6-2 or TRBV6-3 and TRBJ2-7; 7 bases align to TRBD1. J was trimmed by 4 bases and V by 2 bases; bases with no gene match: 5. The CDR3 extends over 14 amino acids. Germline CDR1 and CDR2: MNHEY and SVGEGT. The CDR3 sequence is CASSYGRQGYEQYF. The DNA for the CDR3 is TGTGCCAGCAGTTACGGGCGACAGGGATACGAGCAGTACTTC.